In this sample, the clone carrying this T cell receptor (beta chain) turned up a few times. Antigen unknown. The V end was cut by 0 bases, the J end by 12 bases, with 12 bases between. The CDR3 loop spans 13 amino acids. CDR1 is SGHTA, CDR2 FQGTGA, per germline. This specimen comes from a study of cytomegalovirus exposure and HLA in healthy donors. General study findings and limits: Across donors, presence/absence analyses took sequencing depth to be roughly uniform.

The PCR was carried out with 60 Vbeta primers and 13 Jbeta primers. Some clones are missing from TCRdb's copy, which holds only in-frame ones; the method was immunoSEQ multiplex PCR. Among roughly 110,000 clones, 71% were seen once, and the ten largest hold 2.8%. This clonotype originated in a female donor in good health and CMV-seronegative. The chain couples TRBV7-3 to TRBJ2-1; perhaps TRBD2 as D (6 bases). Sequences were obtained from PBMCs. CDR3 amino acids: CASSLTVGGGQFF. The DNA for the CDR3 is TGTGCCAGCAGCTTAACGGTGGGAGGCGGGCAGTTCTTC.